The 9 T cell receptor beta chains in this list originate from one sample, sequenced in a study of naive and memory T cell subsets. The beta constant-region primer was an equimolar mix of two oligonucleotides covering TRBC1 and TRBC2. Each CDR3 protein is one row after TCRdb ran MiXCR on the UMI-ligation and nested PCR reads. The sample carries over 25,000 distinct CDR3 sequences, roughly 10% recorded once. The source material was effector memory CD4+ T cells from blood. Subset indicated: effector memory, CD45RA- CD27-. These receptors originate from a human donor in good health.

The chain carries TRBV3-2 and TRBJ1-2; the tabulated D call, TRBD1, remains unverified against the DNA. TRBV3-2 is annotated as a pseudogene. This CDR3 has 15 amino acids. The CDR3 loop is CASSQKGQVITGYTF. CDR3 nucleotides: TGTGCCAGCAGCCAAAAGGGACAGGTAATCACTGGCTACACCTTC.

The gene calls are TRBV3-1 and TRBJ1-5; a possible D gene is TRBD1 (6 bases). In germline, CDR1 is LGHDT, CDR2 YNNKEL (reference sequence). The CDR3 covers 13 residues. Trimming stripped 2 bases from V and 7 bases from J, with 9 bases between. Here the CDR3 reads CASSQRGGQPQHF. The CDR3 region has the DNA TGTGCCAGCAGCCAAAGGGGGGGACAGCCCCAGCATTTT.

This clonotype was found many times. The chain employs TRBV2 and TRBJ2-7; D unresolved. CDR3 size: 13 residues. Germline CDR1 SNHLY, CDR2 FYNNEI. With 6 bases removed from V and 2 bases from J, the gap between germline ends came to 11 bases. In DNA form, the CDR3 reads TGTGCCAGCAGGAAGAACCTTCCCTACGAGCAGTACTTC. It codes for CASRKNLPYEQYF.

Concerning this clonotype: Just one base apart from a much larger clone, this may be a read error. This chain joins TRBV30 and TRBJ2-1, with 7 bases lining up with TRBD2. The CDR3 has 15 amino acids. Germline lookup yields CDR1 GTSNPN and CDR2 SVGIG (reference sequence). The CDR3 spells CAWSEGREFIDERFF. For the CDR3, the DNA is TGTGCCTGGAGTGAGGGGCGGGAGTTCATTGATGAGCGGTTCTTC.

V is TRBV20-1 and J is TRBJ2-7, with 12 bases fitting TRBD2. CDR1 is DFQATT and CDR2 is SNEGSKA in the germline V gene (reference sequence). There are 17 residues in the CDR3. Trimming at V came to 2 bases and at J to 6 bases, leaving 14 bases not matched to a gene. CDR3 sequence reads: CSARPSGRAYSVGEQYF. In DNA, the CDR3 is TGCAGTGCTAGACCTAGCGGGAGGGCCTACTCGGTAGGCGAGCAGTACTTC.

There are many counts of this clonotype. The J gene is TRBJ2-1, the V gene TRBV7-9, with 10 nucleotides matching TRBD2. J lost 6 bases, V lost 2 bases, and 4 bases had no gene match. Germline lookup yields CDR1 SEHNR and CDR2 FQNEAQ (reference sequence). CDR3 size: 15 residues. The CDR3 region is CASSLPSGSANEQFF. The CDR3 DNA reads TGTGCCAGCAGCTTACCTAGCGGGAGTGCCAATGAGCAGTTCTTC.

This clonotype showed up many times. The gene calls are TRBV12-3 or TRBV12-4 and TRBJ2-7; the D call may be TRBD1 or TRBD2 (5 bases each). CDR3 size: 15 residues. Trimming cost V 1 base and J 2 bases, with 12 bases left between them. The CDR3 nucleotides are TGTGCCAGCAGTTTAGTGGGGGACGGAACCTACGAGCAGTACTTC. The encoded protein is CASSLVGDGTYEQYF.

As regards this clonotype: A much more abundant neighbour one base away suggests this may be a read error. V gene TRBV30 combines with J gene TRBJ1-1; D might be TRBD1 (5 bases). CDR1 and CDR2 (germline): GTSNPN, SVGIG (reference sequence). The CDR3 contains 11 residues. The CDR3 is CALSETVKAFF. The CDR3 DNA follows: TGTGCCTTGAGTGAGACAGTAAAAGCTTTCTTT.

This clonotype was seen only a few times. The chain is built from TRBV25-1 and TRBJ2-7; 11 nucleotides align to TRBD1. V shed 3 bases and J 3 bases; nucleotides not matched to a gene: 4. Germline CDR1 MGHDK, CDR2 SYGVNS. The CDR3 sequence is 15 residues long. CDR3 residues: CASSDRDRGVYEQYF. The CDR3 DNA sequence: TGTGCCAGCAGTGACAGGGACAGGGGGGTCTACGAGCAGTACTTC.